The 5 T cell receptor beta chains given below trace back to one sample, sequenced in a study of monozygotic twins with inflammatory bowel disease. For each CDR3 protein, TCRdb gives one entry from its re-call of the 5' RACE reads, without DNA. The repertoire shows some 190,000 distinct CDR3 sequences; the top ten hold 6% to 9%. The sample taken for sequencing was blood. These receptors were obtained from a human donor with ulcerative colitis or Crohn's disease, or a healthy co-twin of an affected twin (not recorded which).

The chain recombines TRBV15 with TRBJ2-7. CDR3 length: 14 residues. Per the germline V gene, CDR1 is LNHNV and CDR2 is YYDKDF (reference sequence). CDR3 in amino acids: CATSRATRTDEQYF.

The genes are TRBV5-1 and TRBJ2-5; TCRdb picks TRBD2, but there is no DNA to check that call. The CDR3 is 14 residues long. The germline gives CDR1 SGHRS, CDR2 YFSETQ. The CDR3 reads CASSYLAGEETQYF.

The J gene is TRBJ1-3, the V gene TRBV6-1; TCRdb's D call of TRBD1 is untestable without DNA. This CDR3 contains 16 residues. Germline V CDR1 and CDR2: MNHNS, SASEGT. The CDR3 protein is CASSEASGYSGNTIYF.

The rearrangement links TRBV12-3 or TRBV12-4 to TRBJ1-5; the TRBD1 assignment by TCRdb is unverifiable without DNA. The CDR3 runs to 15 residues. CDR3: CASSLDRDRAQPQHF.

The gene calls are TRBV2 and TRBJ2-5; with no DNA, the TCRdb D assignment of TRBD1 cannot be verified. This CDR3 is built from 13 residues. Germline values: CDR1 SNHLY, CDR2 FYNNEI. The CDR3 region is CASRTNRGETQYF.